This T cell receptor beta chain was captured in a study of human T cells and chemical hapten exposure. As for the study in general: Weekly diphenylcyclopropenone doses were given to patients' scalps across the approximately 24-week study.

Time point specified: pre-sensitization, week 0. Regarding treatment: therapeutic diphenylcyclopropenone sensitization with weekly scalp DPC. This clonotype was counted at least ten times. As yet, its antigen is unknown. This CDR3 region has 16 residues. Trimming left V 1 base short and J 0 bases short, with 13 bases between. CDR1 and CDR2 (germline): SQVTM, ANQGSEA. The study's findings and limits: Since the donors had alopecia, their immune response may not be the same as that of healthy people.

TCRdb itself ran the RACE reads through MiXCR, one entry per CDR3 protein. The data contain 90,000 or so distinct CDR3 sequences, about 9% of them seen just once; the ten biggest clones take up about 2.5%. V usage is TRBV29-1 and J usage is TRBJ2-1; perhaps TRBD1 as D (5 bases). The sample here was whole blood, taken in connection with sensitization to the hapten diphenylcyclopropenone (DPC). The source is a man aged 35 to 55 with alopecia areata. Some clones in this sample may be carry-over from other donors' samples. The CDR3 loop is CSVEVLTVSSYNEQFF. DNA for the CDR3: TGCAGCGTTGAAGTCTTGACAGTGAGCTCCTACAATGAGCAGTTCTTC.